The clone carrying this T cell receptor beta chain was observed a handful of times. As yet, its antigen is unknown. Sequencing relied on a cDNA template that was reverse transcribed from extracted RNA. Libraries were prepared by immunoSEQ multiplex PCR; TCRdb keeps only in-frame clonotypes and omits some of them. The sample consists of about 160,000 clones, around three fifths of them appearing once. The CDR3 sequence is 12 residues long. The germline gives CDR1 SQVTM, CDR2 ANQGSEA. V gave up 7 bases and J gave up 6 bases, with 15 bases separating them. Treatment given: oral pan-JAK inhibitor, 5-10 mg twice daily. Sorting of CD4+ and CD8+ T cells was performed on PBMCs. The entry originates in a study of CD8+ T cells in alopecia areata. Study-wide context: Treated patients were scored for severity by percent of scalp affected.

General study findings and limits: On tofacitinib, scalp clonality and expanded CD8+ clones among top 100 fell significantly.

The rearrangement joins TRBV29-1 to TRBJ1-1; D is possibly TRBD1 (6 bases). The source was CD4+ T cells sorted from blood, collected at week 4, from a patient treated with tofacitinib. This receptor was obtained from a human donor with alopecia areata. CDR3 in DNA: TGCAGCGGCAACAGGGCGGACTCTGAAGCTTTCTTT. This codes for CSGNRADSEAFF.